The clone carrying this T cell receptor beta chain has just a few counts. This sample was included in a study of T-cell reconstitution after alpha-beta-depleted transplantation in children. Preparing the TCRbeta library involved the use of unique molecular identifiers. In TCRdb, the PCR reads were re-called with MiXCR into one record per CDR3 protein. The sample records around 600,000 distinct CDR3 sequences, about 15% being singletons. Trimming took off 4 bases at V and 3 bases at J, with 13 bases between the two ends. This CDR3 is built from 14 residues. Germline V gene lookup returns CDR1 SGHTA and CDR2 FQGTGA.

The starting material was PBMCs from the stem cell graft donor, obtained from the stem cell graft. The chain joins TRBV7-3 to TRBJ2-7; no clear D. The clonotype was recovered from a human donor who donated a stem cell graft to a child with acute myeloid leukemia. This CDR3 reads CASSSIWDGYEQYF. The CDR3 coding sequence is TGTGCCAGCAGCTCCATCTGGGATGGCTACGAGCAGTACTTC. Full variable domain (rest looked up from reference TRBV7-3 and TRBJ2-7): GAGVSQTPSNKVTEKGKYVELRCDPISGHTALYWYRQSLGQGPEFLIYFQGTGAADDSGLPNDRFFAVRPEGSVSTLKIQRTERGDSAVYLCASSSIWDGYEQYFGPGTRLTVT.